The TCR beta chain under discussion was sequenced for a study of metastatic and nonmetastatic thyroid tumors. On the study more broadly: Across blood and tumor or nodule tissue, repertoires from malignant and benign thyroid patients were compared with one another.

In the study's own analysis: Clinicopathological groups differed in CDR3, with these differences serving to build a distant-metastasis classifier for papillary thyroid cancer. TCRdb re-processed the PCR reads through MiXCR. TCRdb's processing, not the authors' own work, is the source of the V and J calls. This table has 8,000 to 8,500 clones, approximately 44% appearing once. Germline V CDR1 and CDR2: SGHDT, YYEEEE. CDR3 length: 15 amino acids. V was clipped by 6 bases and J by 1 base, with 15 bases between them. General study findings and limits: Malignant thyroid tumors reportedly had TCR beta diversity that was significantly higher than in benign nodules, in blood and tumor.

Until they underwent thyroid surgery, no patient had received any treatment. A note on this clone: Its specificity is unknown.

J is TRBJ2-3 and V is TRBV5-6; a weak D match, TRBD2 (5 bases). Specimen: tumor tissue. The sequence derives from a male donor with papillary thyroid cancer or a benign thyroid nodule (not recorded which). Some clones in this sample may be carry-over from other donors' samples. CDR3 sequence: CASTLWTSGTDTQYF. CDR3 DNA: TGTGCCAGCACCCTGTGGACTTCAGGCACAGATACGCAGTATTTT. Complete variable domain (other parts from reference TRBV5-6 and TRBJ2-3): DAGVTQSPTHLIKTRGQQVTLRCSPKSGHDTVSWYQQALGQGPQFIFQYYEEEERQRGNFPDRFSGHQFPNYSSELNVNALLLGDSALYLCASTLWTSGTDTQYFGPGTRLTVL.